The present T cell receptor beta chain was sequenced within a study of blood T cell repertoires in COVID-19 (dated by TCRdb to the early 2020s). Regarding the complete study: Samples covering the acute and convalescent phases of COVID-19 were provided by collaborators in the United States, Italy and Spain. The prospective study material was composed of cDNA or gDNA derived from T cells, B-cell-depleted T cells, or PBMCs. Subjects who had been exposed to COVID-19, were actively infected with it, or had recovered from it provided the deeply sampled blood TCRbeta repertoires that made up the dataset. The repertoires were released in a freely available public database meant as a resource for research on the immune response to SARS-CoV-2. The samples were drawn from the first 160 participants of the ongoing ImmuneRACE study and from over 950 subjects provided by 6 global collaborators. Sample metadata almost always included a de-identified subject ID, COVID-19 status, age in years and sex. Where available, HLA class I and class II types were obtained from metadata supplied by the sample provider rather than from assay-based typing.

Each collaborating institution followed its own protocols to collect whole blood in K2EDTA tubes. For TCRbeta analysis, collaborators shipped samples as frozen whole blood, isolated PBMCs, or DNA extracted from either of those sample types. From cysteine to phenylalanine, the CDR3 is 15 amino acids long. Only the CDR3 DNA is retained, 45 bases long and in frame from the first base. CDR1 and CDR2 are drawn from the germline V gene (reference sequence): MNHNY, SVGAGI. The germline V end is reduced by 7 bases and the J end by 7 bases; junction bases left unmatched: 11. Broad study findings and their caveats: The amount of clinical and demographic metadata varied by source and participant and was provided uncurated.

TCRbeta CDR3 regions were amplified from genomic DNA by means of the immunoSEQ Assay, a bias-controlled multiplex PCR. Turning to the authors' computational methods: Within the assay, amplification of reference gene primers was used to estimate how many nucleated cells each sample contained. To quantify the absolute abundance of each unique TCRbeta CDR3 rearrangement, sequence reads were collapsed and filtered. For each sample, productive Simpson clonality was calculated by taking the square root of Simpson's diversity index across productive rearrangements. The immuneACCESS repertoire file appears here via TCRdb, limited to in-frame rearrangements. These files lack a portion of the clones; in checked studies, under half of the deficit traces to unresolved V genes, and the cause of the others is not known. V, J and clone size reflect that table, while D and trimming were determined from the DNA. Present in this sample are about 380,000 clones, roughly 80% of which were seen just once. Jointly, the top ten make up 0.85% to 1.2% of the sample.

Worth noting for this clone: Its recognized antigen is unknown. Base qualities were left out, and no much larger clone turns up one base away.

The material sequenced was peripheral blood. Recombination connected TRBV6-6 to TRBJ1-3; TRBD1 lines up with 9 middle nucleotides. The receptor was isolated from a human donor with acute or convalescent COVID-19. The donor label of this sample is uncertain. The DNA reads as follows: TGTGCCAGCAACCCGGGACAGGGTTTAACGAACACCATATATTTT. The resulting protein is CASNPGQGLTNTIYF.